The TCR beta chain described here comes from a study of radiotherapy plus CTLA-4 blockade in lung cancer. The wider study: Disease control was present in around a third of patients, and objective responses in less than 20%. Study findings and constraints: Tumor-derived TCR clones expanded in blood after radiotherapy plus ipilimumab. Response, reportedly, was best predicted by interferon-beta along with early blood T cell clone dynamics.

The CDR3 is 19 amino acids. With 4 bases clipped from V and 4 bases from J, the junction kept 16 bases outside the gene matches. Germline loops: CDR1 MDHEN, CDR2 SYDVKM. Chemo-refractory metastatic non-small-cell lung cancer patients received focal radiation with ipilimumab CTLA-4 blockade. A note on this clone: Its antigen remains unidentified.

Profiling relied on immunoSEQ multiplex PCR, and the TCRdb table lists in-frame clones only, not all of them. The sample lists approximately 48,000 clones, 80% to 90% seen once, with more than 4% in the top ten. The specimen was peripheral blood, collected from a patient treated with radiotherapy plus ipilimumab. This receptor was identified in a human donor with non-small cell lung cancer whose response to radiotherapy plus ipilimumab could not be evaluated. The rearrangement joins TRBV28 to TRBJ2-3, with 11 bases aligning to TRBD2. DNA of the CDR3: TGTGCCAGCAGTTCCCCTCAGCTAGCGGGAGGTAGAAGACCAGATACGCAGTATTTT. Amino acid sequence: CASSSPQLAGGRRPDTQYF.